This T cell receptor (beta chain) originates from a study of shared T cell receptors in the human thymus. The CDR3 has 17 residues. V was trimmed by 2 bases and J by 0 bases, leaving 17 bases between them. From germline, CDR1 is LNHNV and CDR2 YYDKDF (reference sequence). Sequenced by immunoSEQ multiplex PCR; TCRdb stores in-frame clones only, minus some. Of about 380,000 clones listed, 85% to 95% were seen once; the top ten hold approximately 0.02%. Input material: thymocytes. This TCR was recovered from a human donor. The V call is TRBV15, the J call TRBJ2-7, with D uncertain. The CDR3 bases are TGTGCCACCAGCAGACTATACGGGCCAAATACCTCCTACGAGCAGTACTTC. Protein: CATSRLYGPNTSYEQYF.